One sample yielded the 28 T cell receptor beta chains listed below, sequenced in a study of cytomegalovirus exposure and HLA in healthy donors. PCR amplification relied on 60 Vbeta primers (plus 13 Jbeta primers). Assay used: immunoSEQ multiplex PCR; TCRdb lists only in-frame clones, some missing. The sample holds fewer than 200,000 clones, around 83% seen once. The specimen was PBMCs. The receptors were gathered from a young woman in good health and CMV-seronegative.

This clone was recorded once. The chain joins TRBV10-1 to TRBJ2-5, with D possibly TRBD1 on 7 matching bases. V was shortened by 10 bases and J by 5 bases, with 20 bases between the two germline ends. There are 14 residues in the CDR3. Per the germline V gene, CDR1 is WNHNN and CDR2 is SYGVQD (reference sequence). The CDR3 nucleotides are TGCGCCACATCCCGGACTAAGGGGGCCGAGACCCAGTACTTC. Translated, it gives CATSRTKGAETQYF.

The chain couples TRBV5-6 to TRBJ2-1, with D hard to call. With 6 bases removed from V and 2 bases from J, the gap between germline ends came to 12 bases. CDR1 and CDR2 from the germline V gene are SGHDT and YYEEEE. CDR3 length equals 14 residues. The CDR3 is CASTPDSAYNEQFF. Written as DNA, the CDR3 is TGTGCCAGCACCCCAGACTCTGCCTACAATGAGCAGTTCTTC.

The chain couples TRBV1 to TRBJ2-7; the table assigns TRBD2, which was not confirmed against the DNA. TRBV1 constitutes a pseudogene. This CDR3 region has 13 residues. CDR3 protein: CTSSQDRGGSKNV. Here the CDR3 DNA reads TGCACCAGCAGCCAAGATCGAGGCGGGTCTAAGAACGTC.

This chain joins TRBV5-4 and TRBJ2-3; 8 bases match TRBD2. Germline CDR1 and CDR2: SGHNT and YYREEE (reference sequence). The CDR3 is 15 residues long. V shed 5 bases, J shed 4 bases, and the junction held 9 bases outside the gene matches. The CDR3 sequence is CASRPREGRSDTQYF. In DNA form, the CDR3 reads TGTGCCAGCAGACCCCGGGAGGGTCGGTCAGATACGCAGTATTTT.

The chain joins TRBV28 to TRBJ2-1; D remains ambiguous. The CDR3 is made up of 14 amino acids. Germline V gene lookup returns CDR1 MDHEN and CDR2 SYDVKM. Trimming removed 6 bases at V and 1 base at J, with 10 bases between. The CDR3 DNA sequence: TGTGCCAGCAGGCCCCCTGAGTCCTACAATGAGCAGTTCTTC. It encodes CASRPPESYNEQFF.

This clone was detected once. V usage is TRBV4-1 and J usage is TRBJ1-5; TRBD1 agrees at 10 bases. Germline V gene sequence: CDR1 MGHRA, CDR2 YSYEKL. V dropped 4 bases and J dropped 4; count of bases not matched to a gene: 13. The CDR3 runs 18 residues. The CDR3 here is CASSPKGDRGRNNQPQHF. The CDR3 region has the DNA TGCGCCAGCAGCCCGAAGGGCGACAGGGGGCGGAATAATCAGCCCCAGCATTTT.

The V and J genes are TRBV9 and TRBJ2-1; 8 bases are a match to TRBD2. The V gene end was trimmed by 0 bases and the J gene end by 5 bases; junction bases not matched to a gene: 4. The CDR3 is 15 residues long. Germline V gives CDR1 SGDLS, CDR2 YYNGEE. The CDR3 DNA sequence: TGTGCCAGCAGCGTAGGCGGGAGGCCCGACAATGAGCAGTTCTTC. Translating it yields CASSVGGRPDNEQFF. Together with reference TRBV9 and TRBJ2-1, the CDR3 gives the full variable domain: DSGVTQTPKHLITATGQRVTLRCSPRSGDLSVYWYQQSLDQGLQFLIQYYNGEERAKGNILERFSAQQFPDLHSELNLSSLELGDSALYFCASSVGGRPDNEQFFGPGTRLTVL.

The J gene is TRBJ1-3, the V gene TRBV7-9; D remains unclear. CDR3 length: 12 residues. The V gene's germline CDR1 is SEHNR and CDR2 FQNEAQ (reference sequence). The V gene lost 5 bases and the J gene lost 8 bases, with 10 bases spanning the gap. CDR3: CASSETEHTIYF. In DNA, the CDR3 is TGTGCCAGCAGCGAAACTGAACACACCATATATTTT.

The CDR3 reads CSVEGHYNEQFF. CDR3 bases: TGCAGCGTTGAGGGACATTACAATGAGCAGTTCTTC. The chain employs TRBV29-1 and TRBJ2-1; possibly TRBD1 for D (6 bases). CDR1 and CDR2 from the germline V gene are SQVTM and ANQGSEA. Trimming shortened V by 3 bases and J by 4 bases, and 7 bases separated the two germline ends. CDR3 length: 12 residues.

This chain connects TRBV13 to TRBJ1-3, with D possibly TRBD1 on 6 matching bases. The ends were cut back, 5 bases at V and 2 bases at J, with 13 bases in the middle. Germline CDR1 and CDR2: PRHDT and FYEKMQ (reference sequence). This CDR3 comprises 15 residues. Here the CDR3 DNA reads TGTGCCAGCAGCCCAACTACAGGGACTGGAAACACCATATATTTT. This codes for CASSPTTGTGNTIYF.

This sequence joins TRBV16 and TRBJ2-7; TRBD1 matches 7 bases. Germline CDR1 reads KGHSY; CDR2 reads FQNENV. The CDR3 spans 16 residues. V was clipped by 4 bases and J by 2 bases; unmatched bases: 11. CDR3 amino acids: CASSRYRDSVAYEQYF. The CDR3 bases are TGTGCCAGCAGCCGGTACCGGGACAGTGTCGCCTACGAGCAGTACTTC.

The chain combines TRBV9 with TRBJ2-3; TRBD2 matches at 8 bases. Losses at the gene ends were 2 bases for V and 5 bases for J; bases not matched to a gene: 10. The V gene's germline CDR1 is SGDLS and CDR2 YYNGEE. The CDR3 runs 16 residues. CDR3 loop: CASSVGLVTWIDTQYF. The CDR3 DNA sequence: TGTGCCAGCAGCGTGGGACTAGTTACGTGGATAGATACGCAGTATTTT.

The chain has TRBV6-6 and TRBJ2-5; 7 nucleotides align to TRBD1. TRBJ2-7 matches the DNA end more closely, so the J call is doubtful. The CDR3 contains 14 residues. Per germline, CDR1 MNHNY and CDR2 SVGAGI (reference sequence). The CDR3 DNA reads TGTGCCAGCAGTCGCTATACAGGGGAATACGAGCAGTACTTC. Its protein product is CASSRYTGEYEQYF.

The rearrangement joins TRBV6-6 to TRBJ2-1; 7 bases line up with TRBD2. Germline CDR1 reads MNHNY; CDR2 reads SVGAGI (reference sequence). This CDR3 is 15 amino acids long. V lost 8 bases, J lost 9 bases, and 16 bases stayed unmatched. DNA for the CDR3: TGTGCCAGCGTATCCGCGCGGGAGTCACGGGGTGAGCAGTTCTTC. It translates to CASVSARESRGEQFF.

This sequence joins TRBV30 and TRBJ2-5, with TRBD2 matching over 11 bases. The J call may be incorrect, as the DNA end agrees better with TRBJ2-7. The CDR3 sequence is 13 residues long. CDR1 is GTSNPN, CDR2 SVGIG, per germline (reference sequence). The DNA for the CDR3 is TGTGCCTGGAACCCTAGCGGGAGGCACGAGCAGTACTTC. Translated, it gives CAWNPSGRHEQYF.

The CDR3 sequence is CASSQVWGQRDTQYF. The DNA of the CDR3 is TGTGCCAGCAGCCAAGTTTGGGGACAAAGGGATACGCAGTATTTT. The rearrangement links TRBV14 to TRBJ2-3; tentatively, D is TRBD1 (6 bases). This CDR3 region has 15 residues. V shed 1 base and J shed 6 bases, with 14 bases lying between them. Germline CDR1 SGHDN, CDR2 FVKESK.

In its sample, this clone was seen a few times. V is TRBV30 and J is TRBJ1-1; weak D call: TRBD1 (6 bases). Germline-derived CDR1 and CDR2 are GTSNPN and SVGIG (reference sequence). The V end lost 5 bases, the J end lost 0 bases, and 7 bases lay between the germline ends. The CDR3 extends over 12 amino acids. This chain's CDR3 is CAWGQMNTEAFF. CDR3 DNA: TGTGCCTGGGGACAGATGAACACTGAAGCTTTCTTT.

The CDR3 loop reads CASSLGQGTATDTQYF. The CDR3, as DNA: TGTGCCAGCAGCTTAGGACAGGGGACTGCGACAGATACGCAGTATTTT. This rearrangement joins TRBV11-2 to TRBJ2-3; 8 nucleotides agree with TRBD1. Looked up from germline, CDR1 is SGHAT and CDR2 is FQNNGV. The CDR3 is 16 residues long. Germline trimming cut 1 base from V and 3 bases from J; bases unmatched to any gene: 6.

CDR3 coding DNA: TGTGCCAGCAGCTTAGTTAGGCCAGGGACAAGAGGGGACACTGAAGCTTTCTTT. It yields the protein CASSLVRPGTRGDTEAFF. The chain carries TRBV7-9 and TRBJ1-1, with D possibly TRBD1 on 6 matching bases. The CDR3 extends over 18 amino acids. V dropped 1 base and J dropped 3 bases, with 21 bases sitting between them. The germline V gene has CDR1 SEHNR and CDR2 FQNEAQ (reference sequence).

This clone occurred once. The V and J genes are TRBV7-2 and TRBJ2-5; D might be TRBD2 (5 bases). This CDR3 comprises 13 residues. Trimming shortened V by 5 bases and J by 3 bases, and 10 bases separated the two germline ends. Per the germline V gene, CDR1 is SGHTA and CDR2 is FQGNSA. The CDR3 loop is CASSALAKETQYF. The DNA for the CDR3 is TGTGCCAGCAGCGCCCTAGCTAAAGAGACCCAGTACTTC. Together with reference TRBV7-2 and TRBJ2-5, the CDR3 gives the full variable domain: GAGVSQSPSNKVTEKGKDVELRCDPISGHTALYWYRQSLGQGLEFLIYFQGNSAPDKSGLPSDRFSAERTGGSVSTLTIQRTQQEDSAVYLCASSALAKETQYFGPGTRLLVL.

CDR3: CASSRGQGTSGNTIYF. In DNA form, the CDR3 reads TGTGCCAGCAGCAGAGGACAGGGGACCTCTGGAAACACCATATATTTT. This chain joins TRBV9 and TRBJ1-3; 9 bases are a match to TRBD1. CDR3 length: 16 amino acids. After removal of 4 bases from V and 0 bases from J, the junction contained 5 bases not matched to a gene. Germline values: CDR1 SGDLS, CDR2 YYNGEE.

The table lists this clone with a count of one. The chain carries TRBV25-1 and TRBJ1-2, with TRBD1 identical over 10 bases. CDR3 length: 17 amino acids. Trimming took 3 bases from V and 4 from J; bases not matched to a gene: 11. In germline, CDR1 is MGHDK, CDR2 SYGVNS. The CDR3 DNA is TGTGCCAGCAGTGATCCGGGACAGGGGTTGATCGGCTATGGCTACACCTTC. Residues: CASSDPGQGLIGYGYTF.

J is TRBJ1-5 and V is TRBV7-2; D uncertain. The CDR3 loop spans 14 amino acids. The germline V gene encodes CDR1 SGHTA and CDR2 FQGNSA. V was shortened by 4 bases and J by 7 bases, with 14 bases between the two germline ends. In DNA, the CDR3 is TGTGCCAGCAGCTCGTACTACTCCGGACAGCCCCAGCATTTT. It encodes CASSSYYSGQPQHF.

The rearrangement joins TRBV15 to TRBJ2-1; D is unclear. CDR3 length equals 12 residues. The germline V gene has CDR1 LNHNV and CDR2 YYDKDF (reference sequence). V lost 4 bases and J 7 bases, leaving 8 bases between the germline ends. Here the CDR3 DNA reads TGTGCCACCAGCAAGGCTAGGAATGAGCAGTTCTTC. Translation gives CATSKARNEQFF.

The V gene is TRBV6-5, the J gene TRBJ2-4; D remains ambiguous. The germline gives CDR1 MNHEY, CDR2 SVGAGI. CDR3 length equals 14 residues. Trimming left V 6 bases short and J 1 base short, with 10 bases between. DNA for the CDR3: TGTGCCAGCAGCCCAGACACGGCCAAAAACATTCAGTACTTC. This sequence encodes CASSPDTAKNIQYF.

This clone was seen a handful of times. The J gene is TRBJ1-2, the V gene TRBV5-6; no clear D gene. Germline-derived CDR1 and CDR2 are SGHDT and YYEEEE. The CDR3 runs 13 residues. Between the trimmed V and J ends, which lost 4 bases and 8 bases, there was a span of 15 bases. The CDR3 nucleotides are TGTGCCAGCAGCCCAAACGTGGAGTACGGCTACACCTTC. Amino acid sequence: CASSPNVEYGYTF.

In this sample, this clone turned up once. V gene TRBV19 combines with J gene TRBJ2-1; 11 bases fit TRBD2. The CDR3 has 16 amino acids. Germline CDR1 is LNHDA and CDR2 is SQIVND (reference sequence). The ends lost 4 bases at V and 0 bases at J; junction bases unmatched: 2. This CDR3 reads CASSTSGGSSYNEQFF. The DNA of the CDR3 is TGTGCCAGTAGTACTAGCGGGGGGAGCTCCTACAATGAGCAGTTCTTC. Variable domain in full (rest from reference TRBV19 and TRBJ2-1): DGGITQSPKYLFRKEGQNVTLSCEQNLNHDAMYWYRQDPGQGLRLIYYSQIVNDFQKGDIAEGYSVSREKKESFPLTVTSAQKNPTAFYLCASSTSGGSSYNEQFFGPGTRLTVL.

The chain has TRBV25-1 and TRBJ1-2; the D is unclear. The germline CDR1 and CDR2 sequences are MGHDK and SYGVNS. The CDR3 extends over 14 amino acids. V was shortened by 5 bases and J by 3 bases, with 13 bases between the two germline ends. CDR3 bases: TGTGCCAGCAGTAACGTCCAGTCCTACTATGGCTACACCTTC. Translated: CASSNVQSYYGYTF.